The T cell receptor (beta chain) described here comes from a study of T-cell memory formation after mild COVID-19 (dated by TCRdb to the early 2020s). Study-level background: Most TCR sequence clusters were specific to one of the two donors. Longitudinal TCRalpha and TCRbeta repertoire sequencing tracked T-cell clones expanding and contracting after mild COVID-19 in a couple of donors. The cohort comprised two young, previously healthy adult volunteers, one female and one male. Study-wide conclusions, independent of this receptor: Contracting CD4+ clones turned up mainly in the CM and EM memory subsets, whereas EMRA was where CD8+ clones were enriched. The study covered only a couple of mild cases, and larger cohorts including severe cases with pre-infection samples were considered necessary. The detection of some responding clones in pre-infection memory suggests that pre-existing cross-reactive memory T cells joined the SARS-CoV-2 response. Balanced CD4/CD8 phenotypes were observed for clones contracting from day 15 to 85, whereas a bias towards CD4+ was observed for a second wave of clones expanding from day 15 to 37. SARS-CoV-2 specificity was not confirmed for the second-wave clones peaking on day 37.

The listed sequencing device is Illumina NovaSeq 6000. TCRalpha and TCRbeta cDNA libraries were built by 5'RACE with constant-segment primers, adding sample barcodes and unique molecular identifiers. RNA was extracted from every sample with Trizol reagent. Amplification of the libraries took two PCR steps, and the second step added a second sample barcode plus Illumina TruSeq adapters. Sequencing of the libraries was done on an Illumina NovaSeq, producing 2 x 150 bp paired-end reads. The study's processing was this. With migec v1.2.7, reads were demultiplexed and then collapsed into UMI-guided consensus sequences. Using mixcr v2.1.11, UMI consensuses were aligned to TRA and TRB V and J templates and then assembled into clonotypes. Clonotypes were classified as expanded or contracted when called significant by both edgeR and NoisET, with noise models trained on biological replicates. For edgeR calls, the thresholds were a false discovery rate-adjusted p below 0.01 and a log2 fold-change of 1. As an exploratory analysis of dynamics, max-normalized trajectories of the 1000 most abundant clonotypes were examined by PCA with hierarchical clustering. Separately sequenced CD4+ and CD8+ repertoires were used to assign the CD4 or CD8 phenotype of responding clones. TCRdb reran the public reads through fastp at Q25 and MiXCR, keeping productive beta chains. Every entry covers one CDR3 protein and lists the most common genes and DNA from its rows. TCRdb assigned the V and J calls; the authors' analysis was not used. This sample holds around 340,000 distinct CDR3 sequences; roughly an eighth were observed only once. The ten most abundant clones make up roughly 20% of the sample.

This clonotype is termed medium-sized (0.01 to 0.1%). Its antigen target is currently unknown. No base quality information exists; no much larger clone differs at one position. PBMCs were isolated by Ficoll-Paque density gradient centrifugation. The sample consisted of PBMCs or a T cell subset sorted from them (not recorded which). This sequence was found in a man aged 18 to 30 who had mild COVID-19 (a few samples of this study predate the infection). The sample titles of this study are shuffled in the database, so cell type and time point are left out; the donor was told from shared clones.

The CDR3 in this case is CATSDLAGDTGELFF. In nucleotide form, the sequence is TGTGCCACCAGTGATTTAGCGGGGGACACCGGGGAGCTGTTTTTT. The V and J segments used are TRBV24-1 and TRBJ2-2, with 8 bases aligning to TRBD2. Compared with germline, V lacks 1 base and J lacks 3 bases; bases without a gene match: 0. The CDR3 runs 15 amino acids, cysteine and phenylalanine included. The kept DNA is CDR3 alone, 45 bases in frame from the first base. Sequences KGHDR (CDR1) and SFDVKD (CDR2) are obtained from the germline V gene.